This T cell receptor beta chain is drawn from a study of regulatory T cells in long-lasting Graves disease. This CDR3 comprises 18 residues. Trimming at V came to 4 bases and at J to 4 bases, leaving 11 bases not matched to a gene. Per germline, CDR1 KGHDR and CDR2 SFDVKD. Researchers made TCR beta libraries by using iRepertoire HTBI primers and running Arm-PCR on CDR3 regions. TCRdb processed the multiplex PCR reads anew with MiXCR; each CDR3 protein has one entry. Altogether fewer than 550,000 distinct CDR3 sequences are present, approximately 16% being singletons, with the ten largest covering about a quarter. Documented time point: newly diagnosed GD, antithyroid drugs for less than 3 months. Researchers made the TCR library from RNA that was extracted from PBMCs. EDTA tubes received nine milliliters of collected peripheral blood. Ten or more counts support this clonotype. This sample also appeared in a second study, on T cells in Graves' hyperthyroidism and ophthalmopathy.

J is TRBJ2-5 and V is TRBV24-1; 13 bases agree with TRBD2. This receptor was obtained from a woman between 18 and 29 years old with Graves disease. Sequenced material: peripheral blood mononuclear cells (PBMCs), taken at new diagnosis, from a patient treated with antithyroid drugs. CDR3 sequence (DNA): TGTGCCACCAGTGACAATCGACAGAGACTAGCGGGAGGAGAGACCCAGTACTTC. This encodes CATSDNRQRLAGGETQYF.